This T cell receptor (beta chain) was retrieved from a study of pediatric ulcerative colitis (dated by TCRdb to the late 2010s). Some background on the complete study: From nine newly diagnosed, treatment-naive pediatric ulcerative colitis patients and a few non-IBD control children, paired blood and rectal samples were collected.

Rearranged CDR3 beta regions were amplified from genomic DNA with multiplex V and J primers using the immunoSEQ TRB Survey service. To keep sequencing depth the same across samples, survey-level depth of up to 500,000 reads per sample was applied. The libraries were purified, combined into pools and sequenced with Illumina technology. As for how the authors treated the data: Productive clonality, sample overlap, pairwise scatters, CDR3 beta length, V/D/J gene usage and productiveness were all assessed with the immunoSEQ online tools. Alongside Shannon and Simpson indices, calculated diversity was computed as the number of unique rearrangements divided by total templates, multiplied by 100. Principal component analysis was performed on Z-score normalized data with the R prcomp function and the ggbiplot package. Morisita's index was used to quantify blood-rectal clonal overlap within each subject. This is the immuneACCESS table as TCRdb keeps it, with only in-frame sequences that have V and J called. A part of the clones is gone; compared with another copy, unresolved V genes explain less than half, and the rest is unexplained. V and J calls plus clone size are reproduced from that table; the DNA served to infer D and trimming. The sample includes about 60,000 clones, with about 89% observed a single time. The leading ten clones occupy approximately 1.5% of the sample.

The control children had a colonoscopy because IBD was suspected, showed normal endoscopy both macroscopically and histologically, and did not receive an IBD diagnosis during the next year. A blood sample was obtained concurrently with the colonoscopy. The Wizard kit (Promega) was used to extract genomic DNA from the blood and intestinal samples. This clone is a singleton in its sample. The antigen this receptor binds is unknown. No base quality values were provided; no much bigger clone lies one nucleotide off. Inclusive of the bounding cysteine and phenylalanine, the CDR3 is 13 residues long. Only CDR3 DNA remains: 39 bases, in frame from the first base. The germline V gene (reference sequence) supplies CDR1 SEHNR and CDR2 FQNEAQ. The V and J ends are trimmed by 5 bases and 5 bases, leaving 10 bases between them. Broad study findings and their caveats: Because the repertoires came from total lymphocyte DNA, rare subsets such as regulatory T cells may have patterns that are not reflected. For technical reasons, blood samples from a couple of patients gave substantially fewer templates, and these samples were excluded from the blood-rectal overlap analysis. A couple of rectal CDR3 clonotypes were found in every ulcerative colitis patient but in no control. Only four individuals were included in the healthy control group, which was small. Clonal overlap between a subject's own blood and rectum was significantly greater in ulcerative colitis patients than in controls, which suggests more T cell trafficking to inflamed tissue. Features of the rectal repertoire distinguished controls, mild-moderate colitis patients and acute severe colitis patients, and in acute severe colitis rectal diversity was lower because of clonal expansions.

The chain is encoded by TRBV7-9 joined to TRBJ1-5; 5 matching bases give a weak D call of TRBD1. This clonotype was obtained from a boy aged 5-17 years who was a control in a study of pediatric ulcerative colitis. Sequencing input: blood. The CDR3 sequence is CASSPGGDQPQHF. The DNA reads TGTGCCAGCAGCCCCGGGGGGGATCAGCCCCAGCATTTT.